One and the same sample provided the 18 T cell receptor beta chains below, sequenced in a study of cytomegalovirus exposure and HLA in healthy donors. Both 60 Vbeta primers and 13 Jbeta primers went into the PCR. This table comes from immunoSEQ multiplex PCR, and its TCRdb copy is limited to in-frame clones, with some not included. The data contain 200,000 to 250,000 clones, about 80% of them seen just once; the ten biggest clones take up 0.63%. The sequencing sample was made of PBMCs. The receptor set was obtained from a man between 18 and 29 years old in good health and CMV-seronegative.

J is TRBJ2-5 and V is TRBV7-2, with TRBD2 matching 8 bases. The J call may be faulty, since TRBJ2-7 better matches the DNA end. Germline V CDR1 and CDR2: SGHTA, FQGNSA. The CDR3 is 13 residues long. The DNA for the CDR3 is TGTGCCAGCAGCTCCGGGAGGGACTACGAGCAGTACTTC. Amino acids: CASSSGRDYEQYF.

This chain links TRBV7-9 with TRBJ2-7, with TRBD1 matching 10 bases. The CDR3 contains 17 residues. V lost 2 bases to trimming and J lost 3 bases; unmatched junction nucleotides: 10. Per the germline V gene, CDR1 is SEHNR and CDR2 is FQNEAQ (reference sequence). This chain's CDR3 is CASSLRLGQGTDYEQYF. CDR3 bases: TGTGCCAGCAGCTTAAGGCTGGGACAGGGGACGGACTACGAGCAGTACTTC. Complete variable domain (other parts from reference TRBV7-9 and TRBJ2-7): DTGVSQNPRHKITKRGQNVTFRCDPISEHNRLYWYRQTLGQGPEFLTYFQNEAQLEKSRLLSDRFSAERPKGSFSTLEIQRTEQGDSAMYLCASSLRLGQGTDYEQYFGPGTRLTVT.

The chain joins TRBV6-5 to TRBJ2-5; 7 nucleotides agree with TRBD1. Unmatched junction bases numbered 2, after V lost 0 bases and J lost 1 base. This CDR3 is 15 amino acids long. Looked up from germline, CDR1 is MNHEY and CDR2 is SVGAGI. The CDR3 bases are TGTGCCAGCAGTTACTCGAACAGGGGCCAAGAGACCCAGTACTTC. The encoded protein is CASSYSNRGQETQYF.

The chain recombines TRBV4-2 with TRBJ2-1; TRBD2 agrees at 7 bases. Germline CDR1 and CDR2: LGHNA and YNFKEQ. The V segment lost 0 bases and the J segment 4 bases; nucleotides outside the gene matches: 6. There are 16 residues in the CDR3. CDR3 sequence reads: CASSQELGAGYNEQFF. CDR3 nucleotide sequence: TGTGCCAGCAGCCAAGAATTGGGAGCGGGGTACAATGAGCAGTTCTTC.

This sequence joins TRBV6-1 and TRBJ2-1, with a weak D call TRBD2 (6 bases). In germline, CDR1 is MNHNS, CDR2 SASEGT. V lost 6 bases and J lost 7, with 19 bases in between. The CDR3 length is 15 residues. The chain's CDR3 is CASRERAGSRNEQFF. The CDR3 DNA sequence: TGTGCCAGCAGGGAGCGCGCGGGGAGTAGAAATGAGCAGTTCTTC.

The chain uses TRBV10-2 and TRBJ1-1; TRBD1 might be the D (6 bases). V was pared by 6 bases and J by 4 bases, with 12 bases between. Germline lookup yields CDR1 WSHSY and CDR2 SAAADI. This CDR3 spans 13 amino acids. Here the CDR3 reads CASREGGGTEAFF. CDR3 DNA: TGCGCCAGCAGGGAGGGGGGGGGCACTGAAGCTTTCTTT.

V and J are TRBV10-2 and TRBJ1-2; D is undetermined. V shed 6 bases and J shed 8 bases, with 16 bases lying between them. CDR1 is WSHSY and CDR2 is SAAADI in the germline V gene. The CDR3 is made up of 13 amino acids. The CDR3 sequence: CASSRSDQRGYTF. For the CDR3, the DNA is TGCGCCAGCAGCCGCTCTGACCAGAGGGGCTACACCTTC.

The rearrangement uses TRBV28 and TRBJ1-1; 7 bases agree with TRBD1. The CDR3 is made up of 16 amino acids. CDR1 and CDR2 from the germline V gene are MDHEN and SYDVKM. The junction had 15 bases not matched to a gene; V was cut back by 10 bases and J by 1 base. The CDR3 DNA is TGTGCCATCAGAGGGGGGAAGGGGGCCTCGAACACTGAAGCTTTCTTT. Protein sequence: CAIRGGKGASNTEAFF. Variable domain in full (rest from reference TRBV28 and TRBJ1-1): DVKVTQSSRYLVKRTGEKVFLECVQDMDHENMFWYRQDPGLGLRLIYFSYDVKMKEKGDIPEGYSVSREKKERFSLILESASTNQTSMYLCAIRGGKGASNTEAFFGQGTRLTVV.

In nucleotides, the CDR3 is TGCGCCAGCAGCCAAGTCAACAGGGAAGGAGAAAAACTGTTTTTT. It is translated as CASSQVNREGEKLFF. The rearrangement uses TRBV4-1 and TRBJ1-4, with D maybe TRBD1 (6 bases). Trimming took 1 base from V and 8 from J, leaving 14 bases between them. The CDR3 extends over 15 amino acids. CDR1 and CDR2 from the germline V gene are MGHRA and YSYEKL.

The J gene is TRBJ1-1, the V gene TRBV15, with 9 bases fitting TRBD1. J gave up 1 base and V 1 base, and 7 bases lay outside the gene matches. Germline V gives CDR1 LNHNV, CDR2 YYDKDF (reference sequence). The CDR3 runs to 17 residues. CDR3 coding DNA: TGTGCCACCAGCAGAGGGACAGGGGTTTTTGGGAACACTGAAGCTTTCTTT. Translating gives CATSRGTGVFGNTEAFF.

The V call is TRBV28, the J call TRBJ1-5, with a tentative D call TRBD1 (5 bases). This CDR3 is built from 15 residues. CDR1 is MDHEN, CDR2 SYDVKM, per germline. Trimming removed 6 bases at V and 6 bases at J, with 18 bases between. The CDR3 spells CASSLGTAGIQPQHF. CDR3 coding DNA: TGTGCCAGCAGCCTCGGGACTGCTGGTATTCAGCCCCAGCATTTT.

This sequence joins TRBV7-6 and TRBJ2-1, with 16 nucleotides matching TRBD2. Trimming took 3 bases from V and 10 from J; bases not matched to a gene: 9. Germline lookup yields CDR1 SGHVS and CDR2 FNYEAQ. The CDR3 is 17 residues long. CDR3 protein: CASSFGTSGRAVEEQFF. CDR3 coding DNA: TGTGCCAGCAGCTTCGGGACTAGCGGGAGGGCCGTGGAGGAGCAGTTCTTC. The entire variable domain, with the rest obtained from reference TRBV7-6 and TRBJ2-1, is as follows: GAGVSQSPRYKVTKRGQDVALRCDPISGHVSLYWYRQALGQGPEFLTYFNYEAQQDKSGLPNDRFSAERPEGSISTLTIQRTEQRDSAMYRCASSFGTSGRAVEEQFFGPGTRLTVL.

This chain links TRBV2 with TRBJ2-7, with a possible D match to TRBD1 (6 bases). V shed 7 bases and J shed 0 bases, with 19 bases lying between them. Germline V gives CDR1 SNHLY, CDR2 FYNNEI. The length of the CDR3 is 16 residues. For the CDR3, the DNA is TGTGCCAGCAAATACAGGGCGTTTAGGACCTCCTACGAGCAGTACTTC. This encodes CASKYRAFRTSYEQYF.

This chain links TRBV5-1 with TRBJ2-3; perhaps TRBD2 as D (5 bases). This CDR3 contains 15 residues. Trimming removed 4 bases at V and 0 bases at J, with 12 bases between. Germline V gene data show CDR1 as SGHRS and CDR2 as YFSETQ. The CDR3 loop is CASSLNGLSTDTQYF. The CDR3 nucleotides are TGCGCCAGCAGCCTAAACGGACTTAGCACAGATACGCAGTATTTT.

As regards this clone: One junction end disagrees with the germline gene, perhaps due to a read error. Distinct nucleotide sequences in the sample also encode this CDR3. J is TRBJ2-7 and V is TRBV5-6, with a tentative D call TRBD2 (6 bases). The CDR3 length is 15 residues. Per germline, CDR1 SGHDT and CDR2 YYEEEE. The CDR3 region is CASSRTGGISYEQYF. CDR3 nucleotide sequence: TGTGCCAGCAGCCGCACTGGGGGGATCTCCTACGAGCAGTACTTT.

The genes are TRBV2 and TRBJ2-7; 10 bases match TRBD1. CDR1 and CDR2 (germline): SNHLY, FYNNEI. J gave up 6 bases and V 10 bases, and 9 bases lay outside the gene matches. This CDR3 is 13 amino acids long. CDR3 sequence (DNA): TGTGCCAAAGGACCGGGACAGGGGCCCGAGCAGTACTTC. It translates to CAKGPGQGPEQYF.

The CDR3 coding sequence is TGTGCCAGCAGCTTTCTTACAAATGAGCAGTTCTTC. The encoded protein is CASSFLTNEQFF. This sequence joins TRBV7-9 and TRBJ2-1, with unresolved D. Germline V lookup: CDR1 SEHNR, CDR2 FQNEAQ (reference sequence). This CDR3 is 12 amino acids long. V lost 3 bases to trimming and J lost 7 bases, with 7 bases between them.

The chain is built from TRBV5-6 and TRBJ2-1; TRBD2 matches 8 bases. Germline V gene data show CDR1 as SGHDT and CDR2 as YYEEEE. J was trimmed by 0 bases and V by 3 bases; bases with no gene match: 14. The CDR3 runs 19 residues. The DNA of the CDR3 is TGTGCCAGCAGCTCAAGGCCGGGACTAGGCCTCTCCTCCTACAATGAGCAGTTCTTC. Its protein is CASSSRPGLGLSSYNEQFF.